This T cell receptor (beta chain) comes out of a study of technical replicates of blood from several donors. The repertoire was sequenced with immunoSEQ multiplex PCR; TCRdb's copy has only in-frame clones and lacks some. Seen here are 70,000 or so clones, over 95% observed once, and the top ten hold less than 0.25%. The sequenced material came from T cells isolated from PBMCs. The TCR sequence derives from a human donor in good health.

The CDR3 here is CASRQATGPDPYGYTF. Here the CDR3 DNA reads TGTGCCAGCAGGCAAGCGACAGGACCCGATCCCTATGGCTACACCTTC. The rearrangement joins TRBV7-9 to TRBJ1-2; maybe TRBD1 (6 bases). V was clipped by 6 bases and J by 4 bases, with 21 bases between them. This CDR3 is built from 16 residues. Looked up from germline, CDR1 is SEHNR and CDR2 is FQNEAQ (reference sequence).